These 21 T cell receptor beta chains were sequenced from one sample in a study of T-cell memory formation after mild COVID-19. In TCRdb, the 5' RACE reads were re-called with MiXCR into one record per CDR3 protein. This sample has under 450,000 distinct CDR3 sequences, with less than 25% found just once. The sample taken for sequencing was PBMCs or a T cell subset sorted from them (not recorded which). The receptors were gathered from an adult woman who had mild COVID-19 (a few samples of this study predate the infection). Cell type and time point are not known.

The chain couples TRBV3-1 to TRBJ1-2; D might be TRBD1 (5 bases). This CDR3 has 14 residues. V dropped 4 bases and J dropped 7 bases, with 16 bases sitting between them. Germline CDR1 is LGHDT and CDR2 is YNNKEL (reference sequence). CDR3 sequence reads: CASSPGTFPRGYTF. The CDR3 nucleotides read TGTGCCAGCAGCCCCGGGACCTTTCCGCGTGGCTACACCTTC.

This clonotype was recorded a few times. J is TRBJ2-4 and V is TRBV7-2; the match to TRBD2 covers 9 bases. V dropped 5 bases and J dropped 1; count of bases not matched to a gene: 6. This CDR3 is built from 16 residues. From germline, CDR1 is SGHTA and CDR2 FQGNSA. The CDR3 coding sequence is TGTGCCAGCAGCCCCCCCAGCGGGAGGGCCAAAAACATTCAGTACTTC. It yields the protein CASSPPSGRAKNIQYF.

This chain links TRBV12-3 or TRBV12-4 with TRBJ1-2, with no clear D. Trimming shortened V by 3 bases and J by 2 bases, and 7 bases separated the two germline ends. There are 13 residues in the CDR3. For the CDR3, the DNA is TGTGCCAGCAGTTTGTGGGGAAACTATGGCTACACCTTC. It yields the protein CASSLWGNYGYTF.

This sequence joins TRBV28 and TRBJ2-2; 9 bases are a match to TRBD2. This CDR3 spans 15 amino acids. The V segment lost 7 bases and the J segment 3 bases; nucleotides outside the gene matches: 6. From germline, CDR1 is MDHEN and CDR2 SYDVKM. CDR3 nucleotides: TGTGCCAGCATCGATAGCGGGAGCTACACCGGGGAGCTGTTTTTT. It is translated as CASIDSGSYTGELFF.

The chain is built from TRBV9 and TRBJ2-3; unclear D gene. CDR1 SGDLS and CDR2 YYNGEE come from the germline V gene. The CDR3 spans 14 residues. Trimming removed 0 bases from V and 4 bases from J, with 9 bases in between. CDR3 in amino acids: CASSVGGIADTQYF. In DNA form, the CDR3 reads TGTGCCAGCAGCGTAGGTGGGATAGCAGATACGCAGTATTTT.

The chain carries TRBV12-3 or TRBV12-4 and TRBJ2-3; TRBD1 aligns across 9 bases. The CDR3 is made up of 15 amino acids. The J segment lost 6 bases and the V segment lost 4 bases, leaving 8 bases of the junction unmatched. Here the CDR3 reads CASSSSGTGRDTQYF. The DNA for the CDR3 is TGTGCCAGCAGTTCCTCCGGGACAGGGAGGGATACGCAGTATTTT.

This clonotype was recorded a few times. The V call is TRBV27, the J call TRBJ2-5; 9 bases fit TRBD2. The V gene's germline CDR1 is MNHEY and CDR2 SMNVEV (reference sequence). Trimming at V came to 3 bases and at J to 4 bases, leaving 6 bases not matched to a gene. The CDR3 runs 15 residues. The chain's CDR3 is CASSFRGRASETQYF. The CDR3 coding sequence is TGTGCCAGCAGTTTCCGCGGGAGGGCCTCAGAGACCCAGTACTTC.

The chain is built from TRBV12-3 or TRBV12-4 and TRBJ2-7, with TRBD1 matching 9 bases. Unmatched junction bases numbered 4, after V lost 5 bases and J lost 5 bases. The CDR3 runs to 13 residues. CDR3 coding DNA: TGTGCCAGCAGTGGGACAGGGATCAACGAGCAGTACTTC. Amino acids: CASSGTGINEQYF.

This clonotype showed up many times. The chain employs TRBV7-6 and TRBJ2-7; 8 nucleotides agree with TRBD1. V was pared by 5 bases and J by 3 bases, with 3 bases of the junction left unmatched. This CDR3 spans 13 amino acids. CDR1 and CDR2 (germline): SGHVS, FNYEAQ. The CDR3 protein is CASSPGGFYEQYF. The DNA for the CDR3 is TGTGCCAGCAGCCCAGGGGGCTTCTACGAGCAGTACTTC. The full variable domain, rest sourced from reference TRBV7-6 and TRBJ2-7, is GAGVSQSPRYKVTKRGQDVALRCDPISGHVSLYWYRQALGQGPEFLTYFNYEAQQDKSGLPNDRFSAERPEGSISTLTIQRTEQRDSAMYRCASSPGGFYEQYFGPGTRLTVT.

This clonotype was counted once. The chain employs TRBV20-1 and TRBJ2-5; D uncertain. The CDR3 extends over 13 amino acids. CDR1 is DFQATT and CDR2 is SNEGSKA in the germline V gene (reference sequence). The V end was cut by 3 bases, the J end by 3 bases, with 11 bases between. CDR3: CSASRDFEETQYF. Written as DNA, the CDR3 is TGCAGTGCTAGCCGAGACTTCGAAGAGACCCAGTACTTC.

The chain joins TRBV18 to TRBJ1-6; no definite D call. V shed 1 base and J shed 5 bases, with 9 bases lying between them. The CDR3 length is 15 residues. Germline V gives CDR1 KGHSH, CDR2 LQKENI. The CDR3 region is CASSPQGTDNSPLHF. The CDR3 nucleotides read TGTGCCAGCTCACCACAGGGAACTGATAATTCACCCCTCCACTTT.

This clonotype was seen a handful of times. The V gene is TRBV18, the J gene TRBJ1-1; TRBD1 is a possible D gene (5 bases). V shed 4 bases and J shed 2 bases, with 11 bases lying between them. This CDR3 spans 14 amino acids. Looked up from germline, CDR1 is KGHSH and CDR2 is LQKENI. CDR3 loop: CASSLLGGNTEAFF. The CDR3 DNA sequence: TGTGCCAGCTCACTACTCGGGGGAAACACTGAAGCTTTCTTT.

V is TRBV3-1 and J is TRBJ2-7; a possible D gene is TRBD1 (5 bases). V was shortened by 4 bases and J by 0 bases, with 16 bases between the two germline ends. This CDR3 has 16 amino acids. CDR1 and CDR2 from the germline V gene are LGHDT and YNNKEL (reference sequence). The CDR3 sequence: CASSPPGGADSYEQYF. The CDR3 coding sequence is TGTGCCAGCAGCCCGCCAGGTGGGGCCGACTCCTACGAGCAGTACTTC.

The rearrangement uses TRBV27 and TRBJ2-1; perhaps TRBD1 as D (5 bases). V lost 3 bases and J lost 10, with 19 bases in between. The CDR3 is made up of 15 amino acids. Per the germline V gene, CDR1 is MNHEY and CDR2 is SMNVEV (reference sequence). The CDR3 DNA reads TGTGCCAGCAGTTTGTGGGCGGCAGGGCTTACCGAGCAGTTCTTC. Translation: CASSLWAAGLTEQFF.

This clonotype was seen a few times. This chain joins TRBV6-2 or TRBV6-3 and TRBJ2-3; 7 positions agree with TRBD2. CDR3 size: 14 residues. The V segment lost 2 bases and the J segment 5 bases; nucleotides outside the gene matches: 4. Per germline, CDR1 MNHEY and CDR2 SVGEGT. The CDR3 DNA reads as TGTGCCAGCAGTTACGCGGGAGCGAAAGATACGCAGTATTTT. Protein: CASSYAGAKDTQYF.

The chain has TRBV12-3 or TRBV12-4 and TRBJ2-2; 8 bases fit TRBD1. This CDR3 region has 15 residues. J lost 7 bases, V lost 5 bases, and 9 bases had no gene match. The CDR3 is CASSPTGARSGELFF. The DNA of the CDR3 is TGTGCCAGCAGTCCGACAGGGGCCCGGAGCGGGGAGCTGTTTTTT.

The chain employs TRBV7-2 and TRBJ1-4, with 7 bases matching TRBD1. The CDR3 consists of 16 residues. Looked up from germline, CDR1 is SGHTA and CDR2 is FQGNSA. Unmatched junction bases numbered 2, after V lost 1 base and J lost 0 bases. Here the CDR3 reads CASSLEGAATNEKLFF. CDR3 nucleotide sequence: TGTGCCAGCAGCTTAGAGGGGGCGGCAACTAATGAAAAACTGTTTTTT.

This clonotype is a singleton in its sample. The chain is built from TRBV6-4 and TRBJ2-7; the D gene could be TRBD1 or TRBD2 (5 bases each). V was pared by 0 bases and J by 3 bases, with 12 bases between. Germline V gives CDR1 MRHNA, CDR2 SNTAGT. The CDR3 has 15 residues. CDR3 bases: TGTGCCAGCAGTGACTCATGGGGACCAAACTACGAGCAGTACTTC. Protein sequence: CASSDSWGPNYEQYF.

Only a few counts were recorded for this clonotype. The V and J genes are TRBV20-1 and TRBJ1-1; possibly TRBD1 for D (6 bases). V was clipped by 4 bases and J by 4 bases, with 19 bases between them. The germline gives CDR1 DFQATT, CDR2 SNEGSKA (reference sequence). The CDR3 has 15 amino acids. CDR3 region: CSATRRLRGSTEAFF. CDR3 nucleotide sequence: TGCAGTGCTACGAGACGGCTGAGGGGGAGCACTGAAGCTTTCTTT.

This clonotype was seen repeatedly, ten times or more. The rearrangement links TRBV5-1 to TRBJ1-1, with 8 nucleotides matching TRBD1. Trimming cost V 5 bases and J 4 bases; bases outside gene matches: 10. CDR1 is SGHRS, CDR2 YFSETQ, per germline. The CDR3 has 15 amino acids. CDR3 residues: CASRSGRGLGTEAFF. In nucleotides, the CDR3 is TGCGCCAGCAGGAGTGGCAGGGGGCTGGGCACTGAAGCTTTCTTT.

The sample holds a few counts of this clonotype. J is TRBJ2-1 and V is TRBV5-1; the D is unclear. V dropped 0 bases and J dropped 0 bases, with 10 bases sitting between them. CDR3 length: 16 residues. Per the germline V gene, CDR1 is SGHRS and CDR2 is YFSETQ. The CDR3 nucleotides are TGCGCCAGCAGCTTGGCAGGAGACGGCTCCTACAATGAGCAGTTCTTC. Encoded protein: CASSLAGDGSYNEQFF.